This T cell receptor beta chain was profiled in a study of blood T cell repertoires in COVID-19. Study information: Italy, Spain and the United States were the sources of the convalescent and acute COVID-19 samples. PBMCs, B-cell-depleted T cells, or T cells were the source of the cDNA or gDNA that made up the material.

In this sample, this clone turned up a few times. Germline assignment: CDR1 KGHDR and CDR2 SFDVKD. V dropped 4 bases and J dropped 0; count of bases not matched to a gene: 5. The CDR3 is 16 residues long. In the original processing: Scientists estimated how many nucleated cells there were by amplifying reference gene primers. Repertoires were generated with immunoSEQ multiplex PCR, while TCRdb's copy carries only in-frame clones and drops some. V, J and clone size were drawn from that table, and D and trimming were deduced from the DNA. This table holds about 150,000 clones, around 82% found once. V usage is TRBV24-1 and J usage is TRBJ2-1; 7 bases agree with TRBD2. The sample was peripheral blood. The sequence came from a man between 65 and 85 years old with active or convalescent COVID-19. DNA of the CDR3: TGTGCCACCAGTGAATGGGGGGGTAGCTCCTACAATGAGCAGTTCTTC. Translating it yields CATSEWGGSSYNEQFF.